These T cell receptor beta chains were read from a single sample in a study of T-cell memory formation after mild COVID-19. TCRdb redid the calling of the 5' RACE reads with MiXCR, one entry per CDR3 protein. In the table there are some 320,000 distinct CDR3 sequences, 13% to 15% of which are singletons. What was sequenced was PBMCs or a T cell subset sorted from them (not recorded which). These receptors were collected from a man aged 18-30 years who had mild COVID-19 (a few samples of this study predate the infection). Cell type and time point are not known. Both conserved end residues are part of each CDR3. A D gene is named only where the DNA matches it firmly. The size field is filled for only some rows; it gives once, few, many or a size class.

>NA|TRBJ2-7|TRBV5-1|TRBD2
CASSSLAGGAREQYF
TGCGCCAGCAGCTCCCTAGCGGGGGGGGCCCGCGAGCAGTACTTC
>NA|TRBJ1-2|TRBV6-5|NA
CASSYSSTWNYGYTF
TGTGCCAGCAGTTACTCGAGTACATGGAACTATGGCTACACCTTC
>many|TRBJ1-1|TRBV6-2/TRBV6-3|NA
CASSLGRAAEAFF
TGTGCCAGCAGTTTAGGGAGGGCGGCTGAAGCTTTCTTT
>few|TRBJ1-1|TRBV7-9|TRBD1
CASSGWTGGSEAFF
TGTGCCAGCAGCGGATGGACAGGGGGCAGTGAAGCTTTCTTT
>NA|TRBJ2-1|TRBV6-2/TRBV6-3|NA
CASSYSPGHRSYNEQFF
TGTGCCAGCAGTTACTCGCCGGGACACCGCTCCTACAATGAGCAGTTCTTC
>few|TRBJ2-1|TRBV24-1|TRBD2
CATSDPGTSEFF
TGTGCCACCAGTGACCCCGGGACTAGCGAGTTCTTC
>few|TRBJ2-5|TRBV2|TRBD2
CASLGLEETQYF
TGTGCCAGTCTCGGACTAGAAGAGACCCAGTACTTC
>NA|TRBJ1-1|TRBV7-3|NA
CASSMTGVEAFF
TGTGCCAGCAGCATGACAGGAGTAGAAGCTTTCTTT
>few|TRBJ1-2|TRBV10-3|NA
CAISDEGQGLYGYTF
TGTGCCATCAGTGATGAGGGGCAGGGCCTCTATGGCTACACCTTC
>many|TRBJ2-7|TRBV12-3/TRBV12-4|NA
CASSFYTGEYEQYF
TGTGCCAGCAGTTTCTATACGGGGGAATACGAGCAGTACTTC
>NA|TRBJ1-5|TRBV6-6|NA
CASSSRTPSNQPQHF
TGTGCCAGCAGCTCGAGGACACCTAGCAATCAGCCCCAGCATTTT
>NA|TRBJ1-5|TRBV12-3/TRBV12-4|NA
CASSPDHRVGGQPQHF
TGTGCCAGCAGTCCAGATCACAGGGTCGGCGGGCAGCCCCAGCATTTT
>few|TRBJ2-7|TRBV6-5|TRBD1
CASSYSGQLSYEQYF
TGTGCCAGCAGTTACTCGGGACAGCTCTCCTACGAGCAGTACTTC
>NA|TRBJ2-1|TRBV12-3/TRBV12-4|TRBD2
CASSSGGGLEQFF
TGTGCCAGCAGCTCGGGAGGGGGGCTCGAGCAGTTCTTC
>NA|TRBJ1-3|TRBV25-1|NA
CASSRDSGNTIYF
TGTGCCAGCAGTCGGGACTCTGGAAACACCATATATTTT
>NA|TRBJ2-1|TRBV6-5|NA
CASSRQKPSYNEQFF
TGTGCCAGCAGCCGACAGAAGCCCTCCTACAATGAGCAGTTCTTC